One and the same sample provided the 18 T cell receptor beta chains below, sequenced in a study of OX40 agonist ivuxolimab in advanced cancers. Sequencing used immunoSEQ multiplex PCR; TCRdb keeps in-frame clones, though not all of them. The table shows approximately 94,000 clones, with approximately 91% occurring only once. The starting material was CD4+ or CD8+ T cells sorted from blood, obtained in a trial of the OX40 agonist ivuxolimab. The receptors were sampled from an adult with an advanced solid tumor such as melanoma, head and neck, liver or kidney cancer.

The chain uses TRBV7-9 and TRBJ1-6; the D is unclear. The CDR3 runs to 15 residues. Germline loops: CDR1 SEHNR, CDR2 FQNEAQ (reference sequence). Trimming pared 1 base from V and 4 bases from J, leaving 8 bases between. CDR3 in DNA: TGTGCCAGCAGCTTAGTATCTGGTTATAATTCACCCCTCCACTTT. Its protein product is CASSLVSGYNSPLHF.

This clone was found a few times. This chain links TRBV29-1 with TRBJ1-1; D is uncertain. The CDR3 runs 11 residues. Deletions cut 7 bases from V and 5 bases from J, with 11 bases between. Germline V gene data show CDR1 as SQVTM and CDR2 as ANQGSEA. The DNA for the CDR3 is TGCAGCGAACCCCCCCGTACTGAAGCTTTCTTT. This encodes CSEPPRTEAFF.

This clone was picked up a small number of times. The CDR3: CASSLARSPWNEQFF. Written as DNA, the CDR3 is TGCGCCAGCAGCTTGGCACGGAGCCCCTGGAATGAGCAGTTCTTC. V is TRBV5-1 and J is TRBJ2-1, with no clear D. The CDR3 runs 15 residues. V lost 0 bases and J lost 7, with 14 bases in between. CDR1 is SGHRS and CDR2 is YFSETQ in the germline V gene.

This chain connects TRBV5-5 to TRBJ2-2, with D hard to call. This CDR3 has 16 amino acids. V shed 7 bases and J shed 0 bases, with 16 bases lying between them. The germline CDR1 and CDR2 sequences are SGHKS and YYEKEE (reference sequence). This CDR3 is CASRQVVLANTGELFF. Written as DNA, the CDR3 is TGTGCCAGCCGGCAGGTAGTACTCGCGAACACCGGGGAGCTGTTTTTT.

The chain employs TRBV10-1 and TRBJ1-4; D is perhaps TRBD1 (6 bases). The V end was cut by 3 bases, the J end by 7 bases, with 15 bases between. From germline, CDR1 is WNHNN and CDR2 SYGVQD (reference sequence). The CDR3 spans 15 residues. CDR3 region: CASSDGGGRGEKLFF. The CDR3 DNA reads TGCGCCAGCAGTGACGGCGGGGGCCGAGGTGAAAAACTGTTTTTT.

The V call is TRBV9, the J call TRBJ2-5; D perhaps matches TRBD1 (6 bases). The germline gives CDR1 SGDLS, CDR2 YYNGEE. V was trimmed by 1 base and J by 4 bases, leaving 14 bases between them. The CDR3 contains 15 residues. CDR3 protein: CASSVTTGFPETQYF. The CDR3 DNA sequence: TGTGCCAGCAGCGTAACGACAGGATTTCCAGAGACCCAGTACTTC.

The rearrangement joins TRBV19 to TRBJ2-7, with TRBD2 matching over 9 bases. This CDR3 is 16 amino acids long. V was pared by 5 bases and J by 8 bases, with 16 bases of the junction left unmatched. The germline gives CDR1 LNHDA, CDR2 SQIVND (reference sequence). The CDR3: CASSGRAGGVESKQYF. The CDR3 DNA is TGTGCCAGTAGTGGTAGAGCGGGAGGAGTCGAGTCCAAGCAGTACTTC.

The V call is TRBV5-1, the J call TRBJ1-1; D might be TRBD1 (5 bases). The CDR3 covers 17 residues. The germline V and J ends were trimmed by 3 bases and 0 bases, with 18 bases remaining between them. CDR1 is SGHRS and CDR2 is YFSETQ in the germline V gene. The CDR3 DNA reads TGCGCCAGCAGCTCCGTAGGGGCGGGGACTATGAACACTGAAGCTTTCTTT. It translates to CASSSVGAGTMNTEAFF.

The chain joins TRBV19 to TRBJ1-3; no clear D gene. The V gene lost 5 bases and the J gene lost 7 bases, with 15 bases spanning the gap. CDR3 size: 14 residues. Germline CDR1 is LNHDA and CDR2 is SQIVND (reference sequence). The CDR3 spells CASSGSSFGNTIYF. CDR3 DNA sequence: TGTGCCAGTAGTGGCAGCAGTTTCGGGAACACCATATATTTT.

This clone showed up just once. The rearrangement uses TRBV5-6 and TRBJ2-2; unclear D gene. The CDR3 runs 14 residues. The V end lost 4 bases, the J end lost 4 bases, and 11 bases lay between the germline ends. Germline loops: CDR1 SGHDT, CDR2 YYEEEE. CDR3 protein: CASSPDGPTGELFF. Written as DNA, the CDR3 is TGTGCCAGCAGCCCGGACGGCCCCACCGGGGAGCTGTTTTTT.

This clone was counted a single time. The chain employs TRBV11-3 and TRBJ2-7; D is ambiguous. Germline CDR1 and CDR2: SGHNT and YENEEA. CDR3 length: 12 amino acids. V lost 5 bases and J lost 4, with 9 bases in between. The CDR3 nucleotides are TGTGCCAGCAGCGGACGGAATTACGAGCAGTACTTC. It translates to CASSGRNYEQYF.

This chain joins TRBV15 and TRBJ2-7, with D possibly called TRBD1 or TRBD2 (5 bases each). V was shortened by 1 base and J by 4 bases, with 17 bases between the two germline ends. The CDR3 runs 16 residues. Germline assignment: CDR1 LNHNV and CDR2 YYDKDF (reference sequence). CDR3 amino acids: CATSRGDGRGAYEQYF. In DNA form, the CDR3 reads TGTGCCACCAGCAGAGGGGACGGCAGAGGGGCGTACGAGCAGTACTTC.

This chain's CDR3 is CASSLLLGQGANEQFF. The CDR3 region has the DNA TGTGCCAGCAGCTTATTATTGGGACAGGGGGCCAATGAGCAGTTCTTC. This sequence joins TRBV7-9 and TRBJ2-1; 12 nucleotides agree with TRBD1. This CDR3 contains 16 residues. V lost 2 bases to trimming and J lost 6 bases; unmatched junction nucleotides: 5. The germline gives CDR1 SEHNR, CDR2 FQNEAQ (reference sequence).

The V gene is TRBV5-8, the J gene TRBJ2-2; 8 nucleotides agree with TRBD2. V gave up 0 bases and J gave up 6 bases; unmatched junction bases: 4. The CDR3 loop spans 15 amino acids. Germline assignment: CDR1 SGHTS and CDR2 YDEGEE. For the CDR3, the DNA is TGTGCCAGCAGCTTGGTTCGGGGGGGCGCCGGGGAGCTGTTTTTT. This sequence encodes CASSLVRGGAGELFF.

The rearrangement links TRBV6-1 to TRBJ1-1; tentatively, D is TRBD1 (5 bases). This CDR3 spans 15 amino acids. Trimming pared 6 bases from V and 0 bases from J, leaving 14 bases between. Germline CDR1 and CDR2: MNHNS and SASEGT. The CDR3 is CASRPHGAVNTEAFF. Here the CDR3 DNA reads TGTGCCAGCAGACCCCATGGGGCTGTGAACACTGAAGCTTTCTTT.

This chain uses TRBV5-4 with TRBJ2-1; 12 nucleotides match TRBD2. The germline gives CDR1 SGHNT, CDR2 YYREEE (reference sequence). V was clipped by 0 bases and J by 8 bases; unmatched bases: 6. This CDR3 contains 16 residues. This CDR3 is CASSLVVTSGSHEQFF. The CDR3 DNA follows: TGTGCCAGCAGCTTGGTGGTGACTAGCGGGAGCCATGAGCAGTTCTTC.

V and J are TRBV6-1 and TRBJ1-2; 8 bases fit TRBD1. This CDR3 has 15 amino acids. The germline V gene encodes CDR1 MNHNS and CDR2 SASEGT. Germline trimming cut 4 bases from V and 4 bases from J; bases unmatched to any gene: 8. The CDR3 sequence is CASSAAQTGVYGYTF. Written as DNA, the CDR3 is TGTGCCAGCAGTGCAGCCCAGACAGGGGTCTATGGCTACACCTTC.

The chain carries TRBV6-5 and TRBJ1-1, with unresolved D. V gave up 2 bases and J gave up 4 bases, with 17 bases separating them. Per germline, CDR1 MNHEY and CDR2 SVGAGI. This CDR3 is built from 16 residues. As DNA, the CDR3 is TGTGCCAGCAGTTACGGGCTAATTGGGCGGGGCACTGAAGCTTTCTTT. It codes for CASSYGLIGRGTEAFF.